These 17 T cell receptor beta chains came from one sample sequenced in a study of T cells in Graves' hyperthyroidism and ophthalmopathy. Using RNA transcripts as the source, TCR beta CDR3 regions were amplified. First-round RT-PCR targeting the TCR CDR3 was performed with the HTBI primer set. A single record per CDR3 protein comes from TCRdb applying MiXCR to the multiplex PCR reads. This sample has about 740,000 distinct CDR3 sequences, with 12% to 15% found just once. The sequenced sample was blood. The receptors were sampled from a woman aged 18-29 years with Graves' hyperthyroidism.

This clonotype turned up a few times. V gene TRBV15 combines with J gene TRBJ2-2, with a possible D match to TRBD1 (6 bases). Germline values: CDR1 LNHNV, CDR2 YYDKDF (reference sequence). With 0 bases removed from V and 5 bases from J, the gap between germline ends came to 7 bases. The CDR3 runs to 14 residues. The CDR3 sequence is CATSRDTGTGELFF. For the CDR3, the DNA is TGTGCCACCAGCAGAGATACAGGGACCGGGGAGCTGTTTTTT.

This clonotype was counted at least ten times. This chain uses TRBV18 with TRBJ1-1, with a possible D match to TRBD1 (5 bases). Trimming cost V 5 bases and J 6 bases, with 13 bases left between them. Germline values: CDR1 KGHSH, CDR2 LQKENI. This CDR3 has 13 residues. The CDR3 bases are TGTGCCAGCTCAGCGGGGGGATCGCCTGAAGCTTTCTTT. This codes for CASSAGGSPEAFF.

This clonotype has a count of ten or more. J is TRBJ1-1 and V is TRBV12-3 or TRBV12-4, with TRBD1 identical over 9 bases. Trimming removed 5 bases from V and 4 bases from J; junction bases left unmatched: 2. The CDR3 runs to 13 residues. DNA of the CDR3: TGTGCCAGCAGTCGGACAGGGGTCACTGAAGCTTTCTTT. It encodes CASSRTGVTEAFF.

This clonotype was recorded at least ten times. The chain links TRBV12-3 or TRBV12-4 to TRBJ1-5; D remains ambiguous. This CDR3 is 13 amino acids long. V lost 5 bases, J lost 5 bases, and 10 bases lay in between. The CDR3 sequence: CASSLDGYQPQHF. The CDR3 DNA follows: TGTGCCAGCAGTCTGGACGGTTATCAGCCCCAGCATTTT.

As concerns this clonotype: One junction end disagrees with the germline gene, perhaps due to a read error. This chain links TRBV6-9 with TRBJ1-1, with 12 bases fitting TRBD1. The CDR3 has 16 amino acids. The V gene's germline CDR1 is MNHGY and CDR2 SVAAGI. CDR3 sequence (DNA): TGTGCCAGCAGTTCAAGTCCCGGGACAGGGGGCTCTGAGGCTTTCTTT. This translates into CASSSSPGTGGSEAFF.

This chain joins TRBV9 and TRBJ2-1, with 8 bases lining up with TRBD1. Germline CDR1 reads SGDLS; CDR2 reads YYNGEE. V lost 5 bases and J lost 9; bases outside the gene matches: 10. The CDR3 runs 14 residues. DNA of the CDR3: TGTGCCAGCAGGCTGGGAGCCGGGACAGGTGAGCAGTTCTTC. Translation: CASRLGAGTGEQFF.

This clonotype came up a few times. The chain employs TRBV25-1 and TRBJ2-7; 8 bases agree with TRBD2. The junction had 7 bases not matched to a gene; V was cut back by 7 bases and J by 5 bases. The CDR3 totals 13 residues. Germline CDR1 and CDR2: MGHDK and SYGVNS. CDR3 residues: CASIRAGGHEQYF. The CDR3 DNA follows: TGTGCCAGCATTCGCGCGGGAGGACACGAGCAGTACTTC.

The rearrangement links TRBV30 to TRBJ1-5, with 12 bases matching TRBD1. The CDR3 consists of 15 residues. Germline assignment: CDR1 GTSNPN and CDR2 SVGIG (reference sequence). V gave up 3 bases and J gave up 6 bases; unmatched junction bases: 6. DNA of the CDR3: TGTGCCTGGAGGGCCGGGACAGGGGGCAGTCAGCCCCAGCATTTT. It specifies CAWRAGTGGSQPQHF.

This clonotype was seen more than once but under ten times. V is TRBV27 and J is TRBJ2-6, with D maybe TRBD1 (6 bases). Germline V gene data show CDR1 as MNHEY and CDR2 as SMNVEV (reference sequence). The CDR3 contains 16 residues. V was shortened by 3 bases and J by 0 bases, with 9 bases between the two germline ends. The CDR3 DNA reads as TGTGCCAGCAGTTTCGACAGGAGCTCTGGGGCCAACGTCCTGACTTTC. Its translation is CASSFDRSSGANVLTF.

This clonotype was found many times. The rearrangement joins TRBV6-1 to TRBJ2-1, with 7 bases matching TRBD2. This CDR3 comprises 15 residues. Germline-derived CDR1 and CDR2 are MNHNS and SASEGT. Trimming removed 5 bases from V and 1 base from J; junction bases left unmatched: 5. The CDR3, as DNA: TGTGCCAGCAGTACGCGGGAGCGGTCCTACAATGAGCAGTTCTTC. Encoded protein: CASSTRERSYNEQFF.

This clonotype came up many times. The J gene is TRBJ1-2, the V gene TRBV13; 9 bases align to TRBD1. The CDR3 contains 16 residues. Losses at the gene ends were 5 bases for V and 4 bases for J; bases not matched to a gene: 11. Germline lookup yields CDR1 PRHDT and CDR2 FYEKMQ (reference sequence). The CDR3, as DNA: TGTGCCAGCAGCCCCCCGGGACAGGGAGTTGGCTATGGCTACACCTTC. This codes for CASSPPGQGVGYGYTF.

This clonotype was counted many times. The chain couples TRBV2 to TRBJ2-2, with a possible D match to TRBD1 (5 bases). The CDR3 spans 15 residues. Germline CDR1 and CDR2: SNHLY and FYNNEI. Trimming took off 2 bases at V and 6 bases at J, with 13 bases between the two ends. The CDR3 region is CASSEQGPFPGELFF. DNA for the CDR3: TGTGCCAGCAGTGAACAGGGTCCATTCCCCGGGGAGCTGTTTTTT.

The table lists this clonotype with many counts. The chain uses TRBV3-1 and TRBJ1-1; D might be TRBD1 (6 bases). The germline V gene has CDR1 LGHDT and CDR2 YNNKEL (reference sequence). This CDR3 spans 16 amino acids. Trimming left V 4 bases short and J 0 bases short, with 15 bases between. CDR3 DNA sequence: TGTGCCAGCAGCCCTCGACGGGGGCGAGTGAACACTGAAGCTTTCTTT. Its translation is CASSPRRGRVNTEAFF.

This clonotype was seen a handful of times. J is TRBJ2-1 and V is TRBV6-2 or TRBV6-3; possibly TRBD1 or TRBD2 for D (6 bases each). V lost 5 bases and J 10 bases, leaving 12 bases between the germline ends. The CDR3 runs to 12 residues. From germline, CDR1 is MNHEY and CDR2 SVGEGT. CDR3 loop: CASSRGRPEQFF. CDR3 nucleotide sequence: TGTGCCAGCAGTCGGGGGCGGCCAGAGCAGTTCTTC.

This clonotype was detected only a few times. V and J are TRBV19 and TRBJ2-5, with D uncertain. Germline V lookup: CDR1 LNHDA, CDR2 SQIVND (reference sequence). V lost 1 base and J 0 bases, leaving 6 bases between the germline ends. CDR3 size: 14 residues. Here the CDR3 DNA reads TGTGCCAGTAGTATAGTGTGGTACCAAGAGACCCAGTACTTC. Protein product: CASSIVWYQETQYF.

This clonotype has at least ten counts. The chain links TRBV27 to TRBJ1-1; a weak D match, TRBD1 (6 bases). In germline, CDR1 is MNHEY, CDR2 SMNVEV (reference sequence). V was trimmed by 7 bases and J by 3 bases, leaving 9 bases between them. The CDR3 runs to 12 residues. CDR3 sequence (DNA): TGTGCCAGCAAGCAGGGGTACACTGAAGCTTTCTTT. The encoded protein is CASKQGYTEAFF.

The chain recombines TRBV27 with TRBJ1-4; maybe TRBD1 (6 bases). V was trimmed by 2 bases and J by 8 bases, leaving 15 bases between them. CDR3 length: 15 amino acids. CDR1 is MNHEY and CDR2 is SMNVEV in the germline V gene (reference sequence). The CDR3 sequence: CASSLLGGAGEKLFF. Written as DNA, the CDR3 is TGTGCCAGCAGTTTACTGGGGGGGGCTGGCGAAAAACTGTTTTTT.